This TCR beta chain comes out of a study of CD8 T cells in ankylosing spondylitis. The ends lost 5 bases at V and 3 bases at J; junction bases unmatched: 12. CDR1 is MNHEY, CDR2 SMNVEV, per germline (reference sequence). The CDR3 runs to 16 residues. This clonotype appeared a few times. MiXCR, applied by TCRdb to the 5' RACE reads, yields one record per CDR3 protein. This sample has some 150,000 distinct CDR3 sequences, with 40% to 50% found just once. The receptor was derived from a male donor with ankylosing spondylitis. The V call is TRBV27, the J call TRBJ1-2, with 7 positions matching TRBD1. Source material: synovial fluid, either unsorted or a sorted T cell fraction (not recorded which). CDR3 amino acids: CASSPLRTGLDYGYTF. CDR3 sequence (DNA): TGTGCCAGCAGTCCCCTACGGACAGGTCTCGACTATGGCTACACCTTC.